The present T cell receptor (beta chain) was sequenced within a study of blood T cell repertoires in COVID-19. TCRdb keeps only in-frame clones here, not all; method: immunoSEQ multiplex PCR. This table has roughly 400,000 clones, 85% to 90% appearing once. V trimming: 5 bases; J trimming: 6 bases; junction bases outside the gene matches: 10. CDR1 and CDR2 from the germline V gene are PRHDT and FYEKMQ (reference sequence). The CDR3 sequence is 16 residues long. What was sequenced was PBMCs or T cells enriched from blood (not recorded which). The chain employs TRBV13 and TRBJ2-2, with 9 nucleotides matching TRBD1. This sequence was found in a young woman who had recovered from COVID-19. CDR3 bases: TGTGCCAGCAGCCAGGACAGGGGTGGAGGGGCCGGGGAGCTGTTTTTT. Protein product: CASSQDRGGGAGELFF.